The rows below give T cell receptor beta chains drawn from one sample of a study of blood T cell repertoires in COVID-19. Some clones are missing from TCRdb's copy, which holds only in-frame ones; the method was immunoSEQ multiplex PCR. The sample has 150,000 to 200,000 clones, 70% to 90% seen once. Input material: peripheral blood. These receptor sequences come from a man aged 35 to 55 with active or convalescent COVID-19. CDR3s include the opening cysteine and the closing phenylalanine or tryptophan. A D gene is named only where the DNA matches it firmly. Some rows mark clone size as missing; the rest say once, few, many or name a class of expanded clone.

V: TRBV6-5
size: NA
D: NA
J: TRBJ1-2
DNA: TGTGCCAGCAGTTACGACACCTCTAACTATGGCTACACCTTC
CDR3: CASSYDTSNYGYTF

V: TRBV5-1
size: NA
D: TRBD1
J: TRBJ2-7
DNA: TGCGCCAGCAGCCTGGAATGGGACAGGACCTACGAGCAGTACTTC
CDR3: CASSLEWDRTYEQYF

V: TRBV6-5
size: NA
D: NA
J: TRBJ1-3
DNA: TGTGCCAGCAGTTACGCGAGCTCTGGAAACACCATATATTTT
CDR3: CASSYASSGNTIYF

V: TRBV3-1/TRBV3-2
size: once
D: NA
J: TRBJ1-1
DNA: TGTGCCAGCAGTCCCGGGAACACTGAAGCTTTCTTT
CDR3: CASSPGNTEAFF

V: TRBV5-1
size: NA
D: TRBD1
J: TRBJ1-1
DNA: TGCGCCAGCAGCTTGGGGGGACAGCTCATGAACACTGAAGCTTTCTTT
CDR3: CASSLGGQLMNTEAFF

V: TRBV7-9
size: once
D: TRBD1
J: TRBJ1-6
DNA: TGTGCCAGCAGCTTAAAAACCGGGACAGGGAATTCACCCCTCCACTTT
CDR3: CASSLKTGTGNSPLHF

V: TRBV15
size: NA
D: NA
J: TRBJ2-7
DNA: TGTGCCACCAGCAGAGATCCCGGACTCGCGTCCTACGAGCAGTACTTC
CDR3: CATSRDPGLASYEQYF

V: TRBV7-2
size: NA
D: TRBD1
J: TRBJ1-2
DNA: TGTGCCAGCAGCCCTCCGGGACAGGGATTTGTCTACACCTTC
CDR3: CASSPPGQGFVYTF

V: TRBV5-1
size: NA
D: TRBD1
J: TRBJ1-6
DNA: TGCGCCAGCAGCCCAACACCCACAGGGGAGATCCCCCTCCACTTT
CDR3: CASSPTPTGEIPLHF

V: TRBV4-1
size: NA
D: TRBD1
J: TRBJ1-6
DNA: TGCGCCAGCAGTCCGCTACCTACAGGGGACGTTGTTTCACCCCTCCACTTT
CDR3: CASSPLPTGDVVSPLHF

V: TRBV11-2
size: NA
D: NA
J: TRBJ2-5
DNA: TGTGCCAGCAGCTTAGTGATGGCGGGGGCGGGCGTGGAGACCCAGTACTTC
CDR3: CASSLVMAGAGVETQYF

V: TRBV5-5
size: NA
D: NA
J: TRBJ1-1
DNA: TGTGCCAGCAGCTGGGCGACAGGAACAGTCCCTGAAGCTTTCTTT
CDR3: CASSWATGTVPEAFF

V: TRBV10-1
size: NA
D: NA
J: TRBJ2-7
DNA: TGCGCCAGCGCATCCCAGGGACATGCTCCTAGCGAGCAGTACTTC
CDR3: CASASQGHAPSEQYF

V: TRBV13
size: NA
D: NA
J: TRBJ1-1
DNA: TGTGCCAGCAGCTTACCCGGGACTGACGGAGAAGCTTTCTTT
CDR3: CASSLPGTDGEAFF

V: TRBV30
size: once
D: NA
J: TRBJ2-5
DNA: TGTGCCTGGAGTGAGAGACTTAGGTACCAAGAGACCCAGTACTTC
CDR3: CAWSERLRYQETQYF

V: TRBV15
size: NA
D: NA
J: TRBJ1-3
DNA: TGTGCCACCAGCAGAGATCGCGGGGGGCCGGGAAACACCATATATTTT
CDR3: CATSRDRGGPGNTIYF

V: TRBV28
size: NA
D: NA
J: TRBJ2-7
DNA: TGTGCCAGCAGTCCCCACAGGGACCAAGTCCACGAGCAGTACTTC
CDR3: CASSPHRDQVHEQYF

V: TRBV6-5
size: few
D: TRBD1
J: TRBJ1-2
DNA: TGTGCCAGCAGGAGACAGGGACTCTATGGCTACACCTTC
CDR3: CASRRQGLYGYTF

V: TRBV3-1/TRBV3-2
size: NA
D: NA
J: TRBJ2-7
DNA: TGTGCCAGCAGCCAACCCTGGGGCCGAGCGGGCTACGAGCAGTACTTC
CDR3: CASSQPWGRAGYEQYF

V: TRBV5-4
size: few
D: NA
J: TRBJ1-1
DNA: TGTGCCAGCAGCCAGGGACACGCTGAAGCTTTCTTT
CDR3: CASSQGHAEAFF

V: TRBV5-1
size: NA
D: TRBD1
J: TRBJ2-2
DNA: TGCGCCAGCAGCGTAGACAGGGGGGACACCGGGGAGCTGTTTTTT
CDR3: CASSVDRGDTGELFF

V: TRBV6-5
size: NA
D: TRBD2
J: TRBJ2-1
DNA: TGTGCCAGCAGCACTAGCGGGGGTTACAATGAGCAGTTCTTC
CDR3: CASSTSGGYNEQFF

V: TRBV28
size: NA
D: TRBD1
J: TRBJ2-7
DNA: TGTGCCAGCGCCTCGGGACAGGCGGCCTACGAGCAGTACTTC
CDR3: CASASGQAAYEQYF

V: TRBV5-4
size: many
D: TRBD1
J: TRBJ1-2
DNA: TGTGCCAGCAGCTCGCCCCCGGGACAGGGTTCTGGCTACACCTTC
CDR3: CASSSPPGQGSGYTF

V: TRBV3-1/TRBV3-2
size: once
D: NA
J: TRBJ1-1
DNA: TGTGCCAGCAGCCAAGGAGTTACAGGCTCCACTGAAGCTTTCTTT
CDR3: CASSQGVTGSTEAFF

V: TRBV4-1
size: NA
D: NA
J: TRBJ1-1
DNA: TGCGCCAGCAGCCATATAGGACAGAGGAACACTGAAGCTTTCTTT
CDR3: CASSHIGQRNTEAFF

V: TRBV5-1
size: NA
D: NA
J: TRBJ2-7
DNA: TGCGCCAGCAGTCGCGACAGCTACGAGCAGTACTTC
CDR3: CASSRDSYEQYF

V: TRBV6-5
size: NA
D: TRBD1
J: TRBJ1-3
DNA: TGTGCCAGCAGGGGGGACAGGGGGCTCGGAAACACCATATATTTT
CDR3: CASRGDRGLGNTIYF

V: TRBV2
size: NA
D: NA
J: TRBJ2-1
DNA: TGTGCCAGCAGCTCCGGGGTGAGCTCCTACAATGAGCAGTTCTTC
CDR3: CASSSGVSSYNEQFF

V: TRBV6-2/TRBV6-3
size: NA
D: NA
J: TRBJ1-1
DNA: TGTGCCAGCAGTTACCCCCTTGAGGAGGGCATGAACACTGAAGCTTTCTTT
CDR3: CASSYPLEEGMNTEAFF

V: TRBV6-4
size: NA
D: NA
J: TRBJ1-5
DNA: TGTGCCAGCAGTCAAATGCAGCCCCAGCATTTT
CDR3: CASSQMQPQHF

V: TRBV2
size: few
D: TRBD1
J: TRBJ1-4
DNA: TGTGCCAGCAGGCCGGACAGGGGATCTAATGAAAAACTGTTTTTT
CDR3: CASRPDRGSNEKLFF

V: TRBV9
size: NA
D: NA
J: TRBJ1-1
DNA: TGTGCCAGCAGCGTTGACAGCCTTAACACTGAAGCTTTCTTT
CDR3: CASSVDSLNTEAFF

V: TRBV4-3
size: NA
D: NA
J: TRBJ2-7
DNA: TGCGCCAGCAGCCAAGACAGGGGTCGCGAGCAGTACTTC
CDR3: CASSQDRGREQYF

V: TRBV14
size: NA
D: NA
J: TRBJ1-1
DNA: TGTGCCAGCAGCCCCCGGTCCGGTTACACTGAAGCTTTCTTT
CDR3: CASSPRSGYTEAFF

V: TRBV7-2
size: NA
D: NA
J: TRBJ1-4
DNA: TGTGCCAGCAGCTTATTTGGAGGAGCTAATGAAAAACTGTTTTTT
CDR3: CASSLFGGANEKLFF

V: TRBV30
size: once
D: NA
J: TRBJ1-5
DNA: TGTGCCTGGAGTGCGGGGAACGGCAATCAGCCCCAGCATTTT
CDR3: CAWSAGNGNQPQHF

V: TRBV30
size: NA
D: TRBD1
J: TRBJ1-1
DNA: TGTGCCTGGAGTGTACGGCTCGGGACAGGGGGCTGGGTGAACACTGAAGCTTTCTTT
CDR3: CAWSVRLGTGGWVNTEAFF

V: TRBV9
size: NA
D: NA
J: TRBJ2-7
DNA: TGTGCCAGCAGCTCGAGATGGACAGCCTACGAGCAGTACTTC
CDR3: CASSSRWTAYEQYF

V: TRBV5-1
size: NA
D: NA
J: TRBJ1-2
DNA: TGCGCCAGCACCGATGGGGGGTTAAGCCCTAACTATGGCTACACCTTC
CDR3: CASTDGGLSPNYGYTF

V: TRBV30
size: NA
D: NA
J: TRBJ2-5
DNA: TGTGCCTGGGGGGCGGGGAGGATGGTCAAGACCCAGTACTTC
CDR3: CAWGAGRMVKTQYF

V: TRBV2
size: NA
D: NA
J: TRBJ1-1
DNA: TGTGCCAGCATAAAGGAGTCGAACACTGAAGCTTTCTTT
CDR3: CASIKESNTEAFF

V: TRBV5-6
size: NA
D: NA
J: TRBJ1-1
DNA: TGTGCCAGCAGCTTGGCGGGATACATGAACACTGAAGCTTTCTTT
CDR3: CASSLAGYMNTEAFF

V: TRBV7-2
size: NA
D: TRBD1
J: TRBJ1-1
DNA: TGTGCCAGCAGCCCCCCGGGACAGATGAACACTGAAGCTTTCTTT
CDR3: CASSPPGQMNTEAFF

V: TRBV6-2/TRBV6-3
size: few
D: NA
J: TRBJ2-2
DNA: TGTGCCAGCAGTTCTACCACCGGGGAGCTGTTTTTT
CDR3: CASSSTTGELFF

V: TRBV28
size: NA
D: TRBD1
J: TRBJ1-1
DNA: TGTGCCAGCAGTCCTTGGACAGGGGGAGATATAGAAGCTTTCTTT
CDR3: CASSPWTGGDIEAFF

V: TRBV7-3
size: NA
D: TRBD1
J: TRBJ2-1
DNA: TGTGCCAGCAGGCCGACAGGGGGCAATGAGCAGTTCTTC
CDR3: CASRPTGGNEQFF

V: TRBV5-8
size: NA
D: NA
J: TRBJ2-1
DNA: TGTGCCAGCAGCCCACCAACCCAGACGGGTGAGCAGTTCTTC
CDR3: CASSPPTQTGEQFF

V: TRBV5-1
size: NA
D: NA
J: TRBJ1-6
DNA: TGCGCCAGCAGCAATGACGGGGGAATATCACCCCTCCACTTT
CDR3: CASSNDGGISPLHF

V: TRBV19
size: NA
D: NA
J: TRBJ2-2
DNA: TGTGCCAGTAGTATAGAACACAGAACCGGGGAGCTGTTTTTT
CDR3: CASSIEHRTGELFF

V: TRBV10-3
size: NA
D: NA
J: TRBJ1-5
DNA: TGTGCCATCTCCCGGGGGGGTTCTGATCAGCCCCAGCATTTT
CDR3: CAISRGGSDQPQHF

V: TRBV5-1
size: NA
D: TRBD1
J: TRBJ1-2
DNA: TGCGCCAGCAGCCCCGCGGGACAGGGCTATGGCTACACCTTC
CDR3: CASSPAGQGYGYTF